The 5 T cell receptor beta chains given below trace back to one sample, sequenced in a study of shared clonotypes between healthy human individuals. Profiled with immunoSEQ multiplex PCR; TCRdb holds only in-frame clones, not every one. The table has about 120,000 clones, roughly 70% seen once. Specimen: memory CD8+ T cells sorted from blood. Subset in this sample: CD45RO+ cells pooled with CCR7-negative TemRA cells. The origin of the receptors is a woman in her thirties in good health.

The chain couples TRBV6-1 to TRBJ2-1, with D tentatively TRBD2 (6 bases). The V gene's germline CDR1 is MNHNS and CDR2 SASEGT. V dropped 0 bases and J dropped 9 bases, with 18 bases sitting between them. The CDR3 contains 16 residues. The CDR3, as DNA: TGTGCCAGCAGTGAAGCTACGGGACTTCCAGTCCGTGAGCAGTTCTTC. It codes for CASSEATGLPVREQFF.

The chain joins TRBV5-1 to TRBJ2-6, with D tentatively TRBD2 (5 bases). The V end lost 6 bases, the J end lost 0 bases, and 16 bases lay between the germline ends. Per germline, CDR1 SGHRS and CDR2 YFSETQ. CDR3 length: 17 amino acids. The CDR3 loop reads CASTRTGRSSGANVLTF. CDR3 coding DNA: TGCGCCAGCACCCGGACTGGCCGTAGCTCTGGGGCCAACGTCCTGACTTTC. Supplemented by reference TRBV5-1 and TRBJ2-6, the full variable domain reads KAGVTQTPRYLIKTRGQQVTLSCSPISGHRSVSWYQQTPGQGLQFLFEYFSETQRNKGNFPGRFSGRQFSNSRSEMNVSTLELGDSALYLCASTRTGRSSGANVLTFGAGSRLTVL.

There are many counts of this clone. The DNA of the CDR3 is TGTGCCAGCAGTGACACGGCGGGAGGCACAGATACGCAGTATTTT. Protein: CASSDTAGGTDTQYF. The rearrangement joins TRBV6-4 to TRBJ2-3; 7 bases agree with TRBD2. CDR3 size: 15 residues. Germline CDR1 MRHNA, CDR2 SNTAGT. Germline trimming cut 2 bases from V and 1 base from J; bases unmatched to any gene: 3.

This clone was counted only a few times. Other DNA sequences in the sample encode the same CDR3. This chain links TRBV10-1 with TRBJ2-7; 7 nucleotides match TRBD1. The CDR3 has 14 amino acids. The germline V gene encodes CDR1 WNHNN and CDR2 SYGVQD (reference sequence). Losses at the gene ends were 6 bases for V and 0 bases for J; bases not matched to a gene: 5. The CDR3 nucleotides are TGCGCCAGCAGCCGGGACAGCAGCTCCTACGAGCAGTACTTC. Protein: CASSRDSSSYEQYF.

This clone was found a few times. The chain couples TRBV28 to TRBJ2-1, with 7 bases aligning to TRBD2. Trimming cost V 3 bases and J 9 bases; bases outside gene matches: 20. This CDR3 spans 18 amino acids. From germline, CDR1 is MDHEN and CDR2 SYDVKM. Written as DNA, the CDR3 is TGTGCCAGCAGTTTCAAACTAGTGGGGCGGGAGAGAATTGGTGAGCAGTTCTTC. It specifies CASSFKLVGRERIGEQFF.